Listed here are 22 T cell receptor beta chains from one sample, sequenced in a study of T cells in Graves' hyperthyroidism and ophthalmopathy. Amplification targeted TCR beta CDR3 regions from RNA transcripts. In the first-round RT-PCR of the TCR CDR3, the HTBI primer set was used. A single record per CDR3 protein comes from TCRdb applying MiXCR to the multiplex PCR reads. This table holds approximately 870,000 distinct CDR3 sequences, approximately 40% found once. The sequencing input was blood. These receptors were collected from a young man with Graves' hyperthyroidism.

This clonotype was counted a few times. The chain links TRBV14 to TRBJ2-7; possibly TRBD2 for D (5 bases). Trimming stripped 6 bases from V and 2 bases from J, with 14 bases between. Germline CDR1 reads SGHDN; CDR2 reads FVKESK. The CDR3 runs 14 residues. CDR3 region: CASSRGFGTYEQYF. For the CDR3, the DNA is TGTGCCAGCAGTCGGGGTTTCGGAACCTACGAGCAGTACTTC.

Details on this clonotype: A read error may account for a junction end that differs from germline. The chain links TRBV10-3 to TRBJ1-1; TRBD1 matches 8 bases. Germline V gene sequence: CDR1 ENHRY, CDR2 SYGVKD. This CDR3 has 13 amino acids. CDR3 coding DNA: TGTGCCAGCAGTTACGACAGGGGAACTGAAGCTTTCTTT. It encodes CASSYDRGTEAFF.

A few counts support this clonotype. This chain uses TRBV7-3 with TRBJ1-1; 8 bases align to TRBD1. Germline V CDR1 and CDR2: SGHTA, FQGTGA. V was clipped by 6 bases and J by 4 bases; unmatched bases: 10. The CDR3 totals 15 residues. CDR3 in DNA: TGTGCCAGCAGTCCACCGGGACAGGTTTTCACTGAAGCTTTCTTT. Translation: CASSPPGQVFTEAFF. Based on the CDR3 plus reference TRBV7-3 and TRBJ1-1, the full variable domain is GAGVSQTPSNKVTEKGKYVELRCDPISGHTALYWYRQSLGQGPEFLIYFQGTGAADDSGLPNDRFFAVRPEGSVSTLKIQRTERGDSAVYLCASSPPGQVFTEAFFGQGTRLTVV.

The gene calls are TRBV5-8 and TRBJ2-7; D unclear. The length of the CDR3 is 14 residues. Germline V gene sequence: CDR1 SGHTS, CDR2 YDEGEE. Trimming stripped 0 bases from V and 3 bases from J, with 10 bases between. Here the CDR3 reads CASSLGLGFYEQYF. DNA of the CDR3: TGTGCCAGCAGCTTGGGGTTAGGATTCTACGAGCAGTACTTC.

This clonotype has just one count. A much larger clone lies one base from this, so it may be a read error. The chain is built from TRBV7-2 and TRBJ1-2, with TRBD1 matching 9 bases. Looked up from germline, CDR1 is SGHTA and CDR2 is FQGNSA. J gave up 11 bases and V 4 bases, and 8 bases lay outside the gene matches. There are 13 residues in the CDR3. As DNA, the CDR3 is TGTGCCAGCAGCTCAGTGGTACAGGGGGCTTACACCTTC. Translated: CASSSVVQGAYTF.

The V and J genes are TRBV20-1 and TRBJ2-7; unclear D gene. CDR1 DFQATT and CDR2 SNEGSKA come from the germline V gene (reference sequence). The CDR3 has 14 residues. With 0 bases removed from V and 0 bases from J, the gap between germline ends came to 9 bases. CDR3 region: CSARDFRSSYEQYF. The CDR3 region has the DNA TGCAGTGCTAGAGATTTCAGGAGCTCCTACGAGCAGTACTTC.

A word on this clonotype: The junction shows a germline mismatch at one end, possibly a read error. The gene calls are TRBV10-2 and TRBJ1-1; TRBD1 is a possible D gene (5 bases). Germline V gene lookup returns CDR1 WSHSY and CDR2 SAAADI. CDR3 size: 15 residues. The CDR3 is CASSYSSGGYTEAFF. CDR3 nucleotide sequence: TGTGCCAGCAGTTACTCGAGTGGGGGGTACACTGAAGCTTTCTTT.

The rearrangement links TRBV11-1 to TRBJ1-1; D is perhaps TRBD1 (6 bases). V dropped 6 bases and J dropped 8 bases, with 16 bases sitting between them. Germline CDR1 is SGHAT and CDR2 is FQDESV (reference sequence). This CDR3 is 13 amino acids long. CDR3 region: CASRDRRGTEAFF. The CDR3 region has the DNA TGTGCCAGCAGAGACAGACGGGGGACAGAAGCTTTCTTT.

V is TRBV9 and J is TRBJ2-7; 12 bases fit TRBD2. The CDR3 extends over 15 amino acids. Trimming at V came to 3 bases and at J to 2 bases, leaving 3 bases not matched to a gene. CDR1 and CDR2 from the germline V gene are SGDLS and YYNGEE. The CDR3 sequence is CASSASSGGAYEQYF. The CDR3 DNA reads TGTGCCAGCAGCGCGTCTAGCGGGGGGGCCTACGAGCAGTACTTC.

This clonotype was seen just once. The chain combines TRBV12-3 or TRBV12-4 with TRBJ1-6; tentatively, D is TRBD1 (5 bases). V shed 8 bases and J shed 13 bases, with 18 bases lying between them. This CDR3 spans 13 amino acids. The CDR3 region has the DNA TGTGCCAGCCAACACCGGGACCAGGGTCCCCTCCACTTT. It specifies CASQHRDQGPLHF.

The CDR3 loop reads CASSLGTSGIETQYF. CDR3 DNA sequence: TGTGCCAGCAGCTTAGGGACTAGCGGCATAGAGACCCAGTACTTC. The chain couples TRBV7-3 to TRBJ2-5; the match to TRBD2 covers 11 bases. Per the germline V gene, CDR1 is SGHTA and CDR2 is FQGTGA. CDR3 length: 15 amino acids. With 2 bases clipped from V and 4 bases from J, the junction kept 3 bases outside the gene matches.

This clonotype was counted only a few times. The V gene is TRBV19, the J gene TRBJ2-7; 9 bases fit TRBD1. The length of the CDR3 is 14 residues. The ends lost 6 bases at V and 4 bases at J; junction bases unmatched: 7. Germline CDR1 reads LNHDA; CDR2 reads SQIVND (reference sequence). The CDR3 region has the DNA TGTGCCAGTAGCTCCGGACAGGGGATTTACGAGCAGTACTTC. Amino acids: CASSSGQGIYEQYF. Based on the CDR3 plus reference TRBV19 and TRBJ2-7, the full variable domain is DGGITQSPKYLFRKEGQNVTLSCEQNLNHDAMYWYRQDPGQGLRLIYYSQIVNDFQKGDIAEGYSVSREKKESFPLTVTSAQKNPTAFYLCASSSGQGIYEQYFGPGTRLTVT.

This clonotype was picked up a small number of times. The chain uses TRBV6-1 and TRBJ2-7, with unresolved D. There are 16 residues in the CDR3. Between the trimmed V and J ends, which lost 0 bases and 1 base, there was a span of 13 bases. Germline lookup yields CDR1 MNHNS and CDR2 SASEGT. Here the CDR3 DNA reads TGTGCCAGCAGTGAAGCTATCGGTGGGCCTTCCTACGAGCAGTACTTC. Its translation: CASSEAIGGPSYEQYF.

Worth noting for this clonotype: Because it lacks the conserved phenylalanine or tryptophan at the end, this CDR3 is likely a read error. The V call is TRBV20-1, the J call TRBJ2-7; 8 bases agree with TRBD1. Germline trimming cut 0 bases from V and 6 bases from J; bases unmatched to any gene: 10. This CDR3 is 15 amino acids long. Germline-derived CDR1 and CDR2 are DFQATT and SNEGSKA (reference sequence). The CDR3 coding sequence is TGCAGTGCTAGAGATGGAGGACAGGGCGCCGGCGAGCAGTACCTC. Translating it yields CSARDGGQGAGEQYL.

This clonotype was recorded many times. This rearrangement joins TRBV7-9 to TRBJ1-1; D gene ambiguous. Germline assignment: CDR1 SEHNR and CDR2 FQNEAQ (reference sequence). Trimming stripped 4 bases from V and 0 bases from J, with 6 bases between. The CDR3 contains 13 residues. In DNA form, the CDR3 reads TGTGCCAGCAGCTCGGGCCTGAACACTGAAGCTTTCTTT. This translates into CASSSGLNTEAFF. Combining the CDR3 with reference TRBV7-9 and TRBJ1-1 gives the whole variable domain DTGVSQNPRHKITKRGQNVTFRCDPISEHNRLYWYRQTLGQGPEFLTYFQNEAQLEKSRLLSDRFSAERPKGSFSTLEIQRTEQGDSAMYLCASSSGLNTEAFFGQGTRLTVV.

Concerning this clonotype itself: A much larger clone differs from this one at a single base, so this may be a read error. This sequence joins TRBV7-9 and TRBJ1-2; D gene uncertain. Germline loops: CDR1 SEHNR, CDR2 FQNEAQ (reference sequence). The CDR3 contains 13 residues. V shed 4 bases and J shed 6 bases, with 12 bases lying between them. The CDR3 is CASSSDGLDGYTF. The CDR3 DNA follows: TGTGCCAGCAGCTCGGACGGGTTGGATGGCTACACCTTC. The full variable domain, its missing parts supplied by reference TRBV7-9 and TRBJ1-2, is DTGVSQNPRHKITKRGQNVTFRCDPISEHNRLYWYRQTLGQGPEFLTYFQNEAQLEKSRLLSDRFSAERPKGSFSTLEIQRTEQGDSAMYLCASSSDGLDGYTFGSGTRLTVV.

There are many counts of this clonotype. The chain carries TRBV19 and TRBJ1-1; D gene unclear. The CDR3 length is 13 residues. Between the trimmed V and J ends, which lost 1 base and 6 bases, there was a span of 9 bases. The germline CDR1 and CDR2 sequences are LNHDA and SQIVND (reference sequence). CDR3 residues: CASSIGGGAEAFF. The DNA of the CDR3 is TGTGCCAGTAGTATAGGGGGAGGTGCTGAAGCTTTCTTT.

This sequence joins TRBV4-3 and TRBJ1-1; D is unclear. Deletions cut 3 bases from V and 4 bases from J, with 12 bases between. This CDR3 contains 14 residues. The germline V gene encodes CDR1 LGHNA and CDR2 YSLEER. Here the CDR3 reads CASSQALGVTEAFF. In nucleotides, the CDR3 is TGCGCCAGCAGCCAGGCGTTAGGCGTCACTGAAGCTTTCTTT.

Comments on this clonotype: At one of its ends the junction is not consistent with the germline gene, which may arise from a read error. In DNA form, the CDR3 reads TGCAGCGTTAGGGGGGGCAACACCGGGGAGCTGCTTTTT. It is translated as CSVRGGNTGELLF. V and J are TRBV29-1 and TRBJ2-2, with D maybe TRBD2 (7 bases). The length of the CDR3 is 13 residues. From germline, CDR1 is SQVTM and CDR2 ANQGSEA.

V and J are TRBV20-1 and TRBJ1-5; a weak D match, TRBD1 (6 bases). Germline CDR1 reads DFQATT; CDR2 reads SNEGSKA (reference sequence). The CDR3 is 13 residues long. With 5 bases removed from V and 6 bases from J, the gap between germline ends came to 14 bases. The CDR3 coding sequence is TGCAGTGCTCAGGGGCAGGGAGGTCAGCCCCAGCATTTT. Translation gives CSAQGQGGQPQHF.

Concerning this clonotype itself: One end of the junction varies from germline; a read error may be responsible. The V call is TRBV6-5, the J call TRBJ2-7; 10 positions match TRBD1. CDR1 is MNHEY, CDR2 SVGAGI, per germline. The CDR3 length is 16 residues. DNA for the CDR3: TGTACCAGCAGTTACCGGTTGGGACAGGGGAGCCACGAGCAGTACTTC. Protein: CTSSYRLGQGSHEQYF.

In regard to this clonotype: A read error may explain this, as a much larger clone is one base away. The chain is built from TRBV2 and TRBJ1-5; no reliable D call. This CDR3 has 15 residues. CDR1 and CDR2 from the germline V gene are SNHLY and FYNNEI. V was cut by 8 bases and J by 4 bases, with 18 bases left in between. The CDR3, as DNA: TGTGCCAGCGGCGTAGATGGGTTAGCAAATCAGCCCCAGCATTTT. Amino acid sequence: CASGVDGLANQPQHF.